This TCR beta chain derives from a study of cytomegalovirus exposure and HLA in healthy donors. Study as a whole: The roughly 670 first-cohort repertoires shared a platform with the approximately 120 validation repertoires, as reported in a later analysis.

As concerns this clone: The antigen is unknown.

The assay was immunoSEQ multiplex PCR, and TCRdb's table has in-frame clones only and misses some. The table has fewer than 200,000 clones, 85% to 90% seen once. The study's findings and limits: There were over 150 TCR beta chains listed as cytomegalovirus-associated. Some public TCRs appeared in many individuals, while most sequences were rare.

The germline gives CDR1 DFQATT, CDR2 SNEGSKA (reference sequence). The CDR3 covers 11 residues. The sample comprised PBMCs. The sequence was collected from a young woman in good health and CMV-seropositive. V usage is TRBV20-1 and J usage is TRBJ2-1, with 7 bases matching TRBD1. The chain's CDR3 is CSGTAYNEQFF. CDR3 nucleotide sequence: TGCTCTGGGACAGCCTACAATGAGCAGTTCTTC.